In its sample, the clone carrying this T cell receptor (beta chain) was seen a few times. This specimen comes from a study of cytomegalovirus exposure and HLA in healthy donors. The ends were cut back, 9 bases at V and 4 bases at J, with 16 bases in the middle. From germline, CDR1 is LNHDA and CDR2 SQIVND (reference sequence). The CDR3 has 14 residues. It was with 60 Vbeta and 13 Jbeta primers that the PCR ran. This table comes from immunoSEQ multiplex PCR, and its TCRdb copy is limited to in-frame clones, with some not included. This sample has over 75,000 clones; 55% to 65% occur once, and the top ten carry approximately 2.2%.

The sequence came from a human donor in good health. Sequencing input: PBMCs. The chain joins TRBV19 to TRBJ1-3; weak D call: TRBD1 (5 bases). The CDR3, as DNA: TGTGCCAGCTCTTACGGGGGGTTCGGAAACACCATATATTTT. Translated, it gives CASSYGGFGNTIYF.